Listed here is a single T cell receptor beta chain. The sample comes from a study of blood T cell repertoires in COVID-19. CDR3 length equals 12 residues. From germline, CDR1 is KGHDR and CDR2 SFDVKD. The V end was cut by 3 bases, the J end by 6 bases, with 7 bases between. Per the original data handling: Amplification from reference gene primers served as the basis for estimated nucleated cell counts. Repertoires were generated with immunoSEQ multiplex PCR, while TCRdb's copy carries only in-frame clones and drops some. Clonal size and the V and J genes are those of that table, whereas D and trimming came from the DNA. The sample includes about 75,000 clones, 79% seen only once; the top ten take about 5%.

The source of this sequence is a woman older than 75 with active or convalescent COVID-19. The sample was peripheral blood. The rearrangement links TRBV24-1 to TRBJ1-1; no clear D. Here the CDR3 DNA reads TGTGCCACCAGTGATGGTTGCGCTGAAGCTTTCTTT. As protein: CATSDGCAEAFF.